The rows below give T cell receptor beta chains drawn from one sample of a study of post-analysis software for immune sequencing data. MiXCR was run by TCRdb on the PCR reads, yielding one entry per CDR3 protein. The sample includes over 250,000 distinct CDR3 sequences, 35% to 45% seen only once; the top ten take under 5%. The sequencing input was blood. The source is a girl aged 5 to 17 with multiple sclerosis. Both conserved end residues are part of each CDR3. D genes are given only for firm matches. Expanded clones get a size class; other rows say once, few or many, or leave the size out.

v_gene	j_gene	abundance	d_gene	CDR3nt	CDR3aa
TRBV12-3/TRBV12-4	TRBJ2-7	once	-	TGTGCCAGCAGTGGACAAGGGCGGGCAGGCTACAATGAGCAGTACTTC	CASSGQGRAGYNEQYF
TRBV7-8	TRBJ2-5	many	-	TGTGCCAGCCGTACGTTCGGCGGGCGGTCATGGCAAGAGACCCAGTACTTC	CASRTFGGRSWQETQYF
TRBV12-3/TRBV12-4	TRBJ1-5	many	-	TGTGCCAGCAGTTCGGGACTGGCGGTCGGTCAGCCCCAGCATTTT	CASSSGLAVGQPQHF
TRBV20-1	TRBJ1-4	few	-	TGCAGTCTGGGAACAACTAATGAAAAACTGTTTTTT	CSLGTTNEKLFF
TRBV6-1	TRBJ2-1	many	-	TGTGCCAGTGAACCTGTCGGGGGTGAGCAGTTCTTC	CASEPVGGEQFF
TRBV11-2	TRBJ2-1	-	-	TGTGCCAGCAGCTTAGGGGCGGGGCCTCGGGGGGAGCAGTTCTTC	CASSLGAGPRGEQFF
TRBV20-1	TRBJ1-2	-	TRBD1	TGCAGTGCCCGGACAGGGTCAGGCGGCTACACCTTC	CSARTGSGGYTF
TRBV28	TRBJ2-7	-	-	TGTGCCAGCGACGCAAAATGGACCTACGAGCAGTACTTC	CASDAKWTYEQYF
TRBV5-1	TRBJ2-7	-	TRBD2	TGCGCCAGCAGCACCGGGACTAGCCGTTACGAGCAGTACTTC	CASSTGTSRYEQYF
TRBV6-6	TRBJ2-3	many	-	TGTGCCAGCAGTGGAGTCCGTAGCTCAGATACGCAGTATTTT	CASSGVRSSDTQYF
TRBV7-2	TRBJ1-1	many	TRBD1	TGTGCCAGCAGTGGGACAGGGGGCTGGACTGAAGCTTTCTTT	CASSGTGGWTEAFF
TRBV6-1	TRBJ2-1	many	TRBD1	TGTGCCAGCGGGGACAGGGTCGGGCTAGCCACCTACAATGAGCAGTTCTTC	CASGDRVGLATYNEQFF
TRBV5-6	TRBJ1-2	-	TRBD1	TGTGCCAGCGGCTTTCCCGGGACAGGGGAAATAAACTATGGCTACACCTTC	CASGFPGTGEINYGYTF
TRBV20-1	TRBJ2-1	-	-	TGCAGTGCTAGCGGGATCGACTCCTACAATGAGCAGTTCTTC	CSASGIDSYNEQFF